This TCR beta chain came from a study of read filtering for tumor transcriptome and immune sequencing. About the research overall: Mean patient age was 65.9 years, range roughly 45 to 85; approximately 18 male, 14 to 15 female.

Points from the study as a whole: Correlation between methods rose after single-read clonotypes were removed. Approximately 79% of IR-seq clonotypes had a single read, yet these held around 3.3% of reads.

Germline loops: CDR1 SGHTA, CDR2 FQGTGA. Trimming stripped 4 bases from V and 6 bases from J, with 16 bases between. The CDR3 contains 15 residues. Molecular barcoded adaptors covering alpha/delta and beta/gamma chains were used on approximately 400 ng RNA. TCRdb re-called the reads through MiXCR, storing one row per CDR3 protein. This table has roughly 82,000 distinct CDR3 sequences, around 12% appearing once. This clonotype was detected ten times or more. Its antigen is undetermined. The TCR sequence derives from a donor at least 40 years old with multiple myeloma. Sequenced sample: a population of CD138-negative cells sorted from bone marrow. The J gene is TRBJ2-1, the V gene TRBV7-3, with a tentative D call TRBD2 (5 bases). CDR3 in DNA: TGTGCCAGCAGCTCCAGTAGCGAGGGTTCCAATGAGCAGTTCTTC. It translates to CASSSSSEGSNEQFF.